This T cell receptor beta chain was found in a study of blood T cell repertoires in COVID-19. On the study more broadly: Collection of acute and convalescent COVID-19 samples took place in the United States, Italy and Spain. T cells, B-cell-depleted T cells, or PBMCs provided the cDNA or gDNA that served as material.

Unmatched junction bases numbered 8, after V lost 5 bases and J lost 1 base. The CDR3 extends over 15 amino acids. Looked up from germline, CDR1 is MNHEY and CDR2 is SVGAGI. In the original processing: Estimates of nucleated cell counts were drawn from the amplification of reference gene primers. Sequencing used immunoSEQ multiplex PCR; TCRdb keeps in-frame clones, though not all of them. From that table come the V and J calls and clone size; the DNA was used to work out D and trimming. The sample holds about 13,000 clones, roughly 80% seen once. V gene TRBV6-5 combines with J gene TRBJ2-7; TRBD1 matches at 7 bases. Input material: peripheral blood. This receptor was taken from a man aged 35 to 55 with active or convalescent COVID-19. CDR3 nucleotides: TGTGCCAGCAGTACGACAGGGTTAGGGTCCTACGAGCAGTACTTC. The encoded protein is CASSTTGLGSYEQYF.